This T cell receptor (beta chain) was captured by sequencing in a study of blood T cell repertoires in COVID-19. The CDR3 contains 15 residues. J was trimmed by 2 bases and V by 8 bases; bases with no gene match: 6. Germline CDR1 is LNHDA and CDR2 is SQIVND (reference sequence). Using immunoSEQ multiplex PCR, the repertoire was profiled, and TCRdb retains in-frame clones only, with some absent. This sample has approximately 140,000 clones, with roughly four fifths found just once. This chain connects TRBV19 to TRBJ1-5, with 10 nucleotides matching TRBD1. Specimen: PBMCs or T cells enriched from blood (not recorded which). The TCR was taken from a woman between 45 and 60 years old with acute COVID-19. This CDR3 reads CASSDRGRGNQPQHF. CDR3 DNA: TGTGCCAGTTCCGACAGGGGGCGAGGCAATCAGCCCCAGCATTTT.